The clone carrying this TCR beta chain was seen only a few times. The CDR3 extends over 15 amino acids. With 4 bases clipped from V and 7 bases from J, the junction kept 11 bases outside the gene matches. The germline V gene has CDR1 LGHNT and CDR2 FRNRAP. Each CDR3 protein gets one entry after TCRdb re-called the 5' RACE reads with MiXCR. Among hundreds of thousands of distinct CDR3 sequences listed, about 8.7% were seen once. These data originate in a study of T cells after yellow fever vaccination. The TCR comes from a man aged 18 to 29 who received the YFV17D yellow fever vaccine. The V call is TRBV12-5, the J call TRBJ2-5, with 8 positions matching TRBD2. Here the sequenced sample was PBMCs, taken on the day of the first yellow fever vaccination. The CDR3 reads CASGSTGLGFGTQYF. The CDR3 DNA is TGTGCTAGTGGTTCTACGGGACTAGGATTTGGGACCCAGTACTTC.